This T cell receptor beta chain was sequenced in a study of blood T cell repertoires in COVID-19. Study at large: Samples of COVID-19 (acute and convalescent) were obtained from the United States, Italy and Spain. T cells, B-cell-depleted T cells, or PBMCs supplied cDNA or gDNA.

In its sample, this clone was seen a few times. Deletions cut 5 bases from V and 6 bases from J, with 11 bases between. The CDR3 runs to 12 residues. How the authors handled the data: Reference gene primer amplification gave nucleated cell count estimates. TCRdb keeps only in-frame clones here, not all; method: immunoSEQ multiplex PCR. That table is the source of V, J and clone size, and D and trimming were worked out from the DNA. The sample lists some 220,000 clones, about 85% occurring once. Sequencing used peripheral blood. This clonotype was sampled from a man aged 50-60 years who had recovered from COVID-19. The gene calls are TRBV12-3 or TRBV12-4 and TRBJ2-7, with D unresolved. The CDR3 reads CASSPYESEQYF. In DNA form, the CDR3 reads TGTGCCAGCAGTCCTTACGAGAGCGAGCAGTACTTC.